This T cell receptor (beta chain) was recovered during a study of kidney transplant recipient with SARS-CoV-2 infection. This clonotype was seen at least ten times. CDR1 and CDR2 from the germline V gene are SGDLS and YYNGEE. The V gene lost 4 bases and the J gene lost 0 bases, with 11 bases spanning the gap. This CDR3 has 14 amino acids. TCRdb itself ran the reads through MiXCR, one entry per CDR3 protein. Here the sample spans about 240,000 distinct CDR3 sequences, under 35% being singletons. Specimen: a blood sample, collected at baseline and between days 110 and 120 from a kidney transplant recipient. The receptor was derived from a young adult male patient who had COVID-19 and was a kidney transplant recipient. Some T cells may be transferred from the graft donor. This chain links TRBV9 with TRBJ2-7; possible D gene TRBD1, 6 bases. CDR3 nucleotides: TGTGCCAGCAGCTTCGACAGGAGCTCCTACGAGCAGTACTTC. It yields the protein CASSFDRSSYEQYF.